This paragraph covers one TCR beta chain sequence. V was clipped by 3 bases and J by 5 bases, with 17 bases between them. Germline CDR1 is KGHDR and CDR2 is SFDVKD. The CDR3 runs 16 residues. This entry comes from a study of blood T cell repertoires in COVID-19. Per the original methods: Counts of nucleated cells, estimated from reference gene primer amplification, were obtained. TCRdb's copy holds only in-frame clones and misses some; the assay was immunoSEQ multiplex PCR. That table is the source of V, J and clone size, and D and trimming were worked out from the DNA. The sample lists approximately 170,000 clones, roughly 80% occurring once.

This receptor was identified in a man aged 65 to 85 with active or convalescent COVID-19. The gene calls are TRBV24-1 and TRBJ2-3; possibly TRBD2 for D (7 bases). The sample was peripheral blood. The CDR3 loop reads CATSDTRRGPRDTQYF. In DNA form, the CDR3 reads TGTGCCACCAGTGATACCCGGCGGGGGCCGAGAGATACGCAGTATTTT.